A single TCR beta chain is shown here with its context. What it binds is unknown. No DNA is given; TCRdb re-called the 5' RACE reads and lists each CDR3 protein once. Recorded for this sample: over 150,000 distinct CDR3 sequences. These data come from a study of T cells expressing NK-cell markers. Overall study results and limits: In a handful of donors, dominant CD3+CD56+NKG2C+ clones formed about 1.0-7.0% of CD8+ cells.

CDR3 size: 13 residues. CDR1 and CDR2 (germline): MNHEY, SMNVEV (reference sequence). The chain has TRBV27 and TRBJ2-1; TCRdb's assignment of TRBD1 cannot be checked, as there is no DNA. The receptor was isolated from a woman between 50 and 59 years old in good health. The material sequenced was blood T cells: a sorted CD56 or NKG2C T cell subset, CD4+ or CD8+ T cells, or bulk PBMC T cells (not recorded which). CDR3 loop: CASSLGGYNEQFF.